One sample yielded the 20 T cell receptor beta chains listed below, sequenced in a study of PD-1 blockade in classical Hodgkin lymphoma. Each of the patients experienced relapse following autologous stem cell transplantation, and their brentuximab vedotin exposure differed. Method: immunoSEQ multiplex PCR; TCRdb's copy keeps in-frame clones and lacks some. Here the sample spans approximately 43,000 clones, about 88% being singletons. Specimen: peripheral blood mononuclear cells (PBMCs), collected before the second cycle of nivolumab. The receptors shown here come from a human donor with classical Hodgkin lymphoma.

For the CDR3, the DNA is TGTGCCAGTAGTATACGGGTTGATCAGCCCCAGCATTTT. The encoded protein is CASSIRVDQPQHF. The chain carries TRBV19 and TRBJ1-5; D gene ambiguous. Deletions cut 2 bases from V and 5 bases from J, with 7 bases between. The germline V gene has CDR1 LNHDA and CDR2 SQIVND (reference sequence). This CDR3 has 13 residues. The variable domain in full, completed from reference TRBV19 and TRBJ1-5, reads DGGITQSPKYLFRKEGQNVTLSCEQNLNHDAMYWYRQDPGQGLRLIYYSQIVNDFQKGDIAEGYSVSREKKESFPLTVTSAQKNPTAFYLCASSIRVDQPQHFGDGTRLSIL.

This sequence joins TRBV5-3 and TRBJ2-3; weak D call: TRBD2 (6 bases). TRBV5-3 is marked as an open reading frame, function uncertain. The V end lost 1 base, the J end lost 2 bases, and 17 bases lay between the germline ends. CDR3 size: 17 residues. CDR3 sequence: CARSLSRRGLITDTQYF. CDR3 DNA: TGTGCCAGAAGCTTGAGTAGACGGGGACTGATCACAGATACGCAGTATTTT.

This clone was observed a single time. The CDR3 protein is CASRYRFHEQYF. The CDR3, as DNA: TGTGCCAGCAGGTACAGGTTCCACGAGCAGTACTTC. The chain combines TRBV11-2 with TRBJ2-7; D possibly corresponds to TRBD1 (5 bases). CDR1 is SGHAT and CDR2 is FQNNGV in the germline V gene. V dropped 6 bases and J dropped 5 bases, with 11 bases sitting between them. The CDR3 loop spans 12 amino acids.

Here the CDR3 DNA reads TGTGCCAGTACGTGGATGGACACTGAAGCTTTCTTT. Residues: CASTWMDTEAFF. The chain employs TRBV19 and TRBJ1-1; D unclear. The V gene lost 7 bases and the J gene lost 3 bases, with 9 bases spanning the gap. The CDR3 contains 12 residues. Germline lookup yields CDR1 LNHDA and CDR2 SQIVND (reference sequence).

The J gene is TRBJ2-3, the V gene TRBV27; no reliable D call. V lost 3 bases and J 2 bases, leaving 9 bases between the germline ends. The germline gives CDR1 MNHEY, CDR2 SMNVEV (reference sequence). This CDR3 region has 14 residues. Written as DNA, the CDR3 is TGTGCCAGCAGTTTTCAGCGACACACAGATACGCAGTATTTT. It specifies CASSFQRHTDTQYF.

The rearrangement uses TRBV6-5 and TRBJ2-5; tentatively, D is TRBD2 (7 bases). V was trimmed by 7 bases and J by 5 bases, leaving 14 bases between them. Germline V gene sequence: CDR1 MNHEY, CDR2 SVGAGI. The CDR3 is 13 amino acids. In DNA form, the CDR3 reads TGTGCCAGCAAGGTGGGGGGGCGGGAGACCCAGTACTTC. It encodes CASKVGGRETQYF.

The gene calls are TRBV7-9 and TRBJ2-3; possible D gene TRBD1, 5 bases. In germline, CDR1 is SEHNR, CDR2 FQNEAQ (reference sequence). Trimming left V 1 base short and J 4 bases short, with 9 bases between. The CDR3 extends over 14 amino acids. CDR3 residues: CASSLGAGSDTQYF. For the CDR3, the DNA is TGTGCCAGCAGCTTAGGGGCAGGGTCAGATACGCAGTATTTT.

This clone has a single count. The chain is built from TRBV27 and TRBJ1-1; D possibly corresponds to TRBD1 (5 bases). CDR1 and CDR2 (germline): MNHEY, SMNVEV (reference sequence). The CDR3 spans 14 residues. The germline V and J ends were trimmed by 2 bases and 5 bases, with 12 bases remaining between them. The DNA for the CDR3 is TGTGCCAGCAGTTTAAAGGGGTGGGATACTGAAGCTTTCTTT. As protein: CASSLKGWDTEAFF.

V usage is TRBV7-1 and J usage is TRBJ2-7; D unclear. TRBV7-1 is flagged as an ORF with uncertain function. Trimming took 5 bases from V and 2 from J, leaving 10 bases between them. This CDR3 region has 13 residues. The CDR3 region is CASSLDVAYEQYF. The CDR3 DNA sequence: TGTGCCAGCAGCCTCGATGTAGCCTACGAGCAGTACTTC.

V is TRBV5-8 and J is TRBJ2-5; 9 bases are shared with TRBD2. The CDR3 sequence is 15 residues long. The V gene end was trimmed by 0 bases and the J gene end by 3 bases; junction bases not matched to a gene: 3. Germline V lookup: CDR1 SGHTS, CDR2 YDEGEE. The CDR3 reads CASSLGLAVEETQYF. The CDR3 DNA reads TGTGCCAGCAGCTTGGGACTAGCGGTAGAAGAGACCCAGTACTTC.

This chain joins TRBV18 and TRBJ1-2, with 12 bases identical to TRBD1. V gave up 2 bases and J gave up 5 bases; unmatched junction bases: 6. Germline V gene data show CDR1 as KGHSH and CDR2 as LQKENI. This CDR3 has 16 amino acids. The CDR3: CASSPIPGQGAYGYTF. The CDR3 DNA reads TGTGCCAGCTCACCAATACCGGGACAGGGGGCATATGGCTACACCTTC. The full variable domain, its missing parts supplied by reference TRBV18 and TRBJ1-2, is NAGVMQNPRHLVRRRGQEARLRCSPMKGHSHVYWYRQLPEEGLKFMVYLQKENIIDESGMPKERFSAEFPKEGPSILRIQQVVRGDSAAYFCASSPIPGQGAYGYTFGSGTRLTVV.

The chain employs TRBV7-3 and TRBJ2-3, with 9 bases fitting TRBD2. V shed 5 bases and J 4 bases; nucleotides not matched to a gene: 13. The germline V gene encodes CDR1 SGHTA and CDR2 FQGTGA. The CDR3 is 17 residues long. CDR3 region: CASSPAGGGGASDTQYF. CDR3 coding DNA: TGTGCCAGCAGCCCCGCGGGGGGCGGGGGGGCCTCAGATACGCAGTATTTT.

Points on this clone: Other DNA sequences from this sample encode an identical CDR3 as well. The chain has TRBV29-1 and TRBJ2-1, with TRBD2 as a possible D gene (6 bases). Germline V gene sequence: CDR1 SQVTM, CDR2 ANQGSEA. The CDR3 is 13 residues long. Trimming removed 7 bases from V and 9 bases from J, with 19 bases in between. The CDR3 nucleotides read TGCAGCGCAACCCTAGCGATGGCTGGTGAGCAGTTCTTC. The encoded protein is CSATLAMAGEQFF.

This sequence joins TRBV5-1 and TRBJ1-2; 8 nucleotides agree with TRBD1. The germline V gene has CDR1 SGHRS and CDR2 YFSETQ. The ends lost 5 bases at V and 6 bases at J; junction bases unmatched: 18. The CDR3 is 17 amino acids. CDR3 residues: CASSLGAGQGIVDGYTF. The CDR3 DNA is TGCGCCAGCAGTCTTGGGGCAGGACAGGGAATAGTGGATGGCTACACCTTC.

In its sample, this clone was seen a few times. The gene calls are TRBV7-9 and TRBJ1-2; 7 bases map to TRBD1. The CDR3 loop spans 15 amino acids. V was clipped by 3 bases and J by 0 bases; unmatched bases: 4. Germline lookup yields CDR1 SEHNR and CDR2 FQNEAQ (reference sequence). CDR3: CASSLEGAPNYGYTF. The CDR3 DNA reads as TGTGCCAGCAGCTTGGAGGGGGCTCCTAACTATGGCTACACCTTC. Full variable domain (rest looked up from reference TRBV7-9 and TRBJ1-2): DTGVSQNPRHKITKRGQNVTFRCDPISEHNRLYWYRQTLGQGPEFLTYFQNEAQLEKSRLLSDRFSAERPKGSFSTLEIQRTEQGDSAMYLCASSLEGAPNYGYTFGSGTRLTVV.

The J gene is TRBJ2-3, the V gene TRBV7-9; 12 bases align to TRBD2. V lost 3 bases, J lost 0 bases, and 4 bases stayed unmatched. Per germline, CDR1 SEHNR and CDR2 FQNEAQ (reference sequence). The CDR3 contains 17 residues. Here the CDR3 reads CASSLLAGGTSTDTQYF. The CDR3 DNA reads TGTGCCAGCAGCTTGCTAGCGGGAGGGACTAGCACAGATACGCAGTATTTT.

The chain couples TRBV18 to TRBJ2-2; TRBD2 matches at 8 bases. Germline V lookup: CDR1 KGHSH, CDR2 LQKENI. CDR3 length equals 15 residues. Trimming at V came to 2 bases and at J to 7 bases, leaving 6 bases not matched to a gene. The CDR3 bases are TGTGCCAGCTCACCAACCGCGGGAGGAGGCGGGGAGCTGTTTTTT. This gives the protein CASSPTAGGGGELFF. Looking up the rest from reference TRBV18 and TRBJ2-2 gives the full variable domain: NAGVMQNPRHLVRRRGQEARLRCSPMKGHSHVYWYRQLPEEGLKFMVYLQKENIIDESGMPKERFSAEFPKEGPSILRIQQVVRGDSAAYFCASSPTAGGGGELFFGEGSRLTVL.

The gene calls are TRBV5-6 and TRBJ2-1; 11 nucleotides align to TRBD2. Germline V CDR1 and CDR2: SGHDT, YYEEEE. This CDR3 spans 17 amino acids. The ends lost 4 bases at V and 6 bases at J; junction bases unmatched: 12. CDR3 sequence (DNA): TGTGCCAGCAGCCCTGGGACTAGCGGAGGGGGGACCAATGAGCAGTTCTTC. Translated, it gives CASSPGTSGGGTNEQFF.

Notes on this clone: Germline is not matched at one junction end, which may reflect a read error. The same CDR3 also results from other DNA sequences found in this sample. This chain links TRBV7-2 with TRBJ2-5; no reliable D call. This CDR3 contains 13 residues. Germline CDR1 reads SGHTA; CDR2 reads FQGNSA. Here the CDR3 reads CASSLGQQETQYF. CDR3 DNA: TGTGCCAGCAGCTTAGGACAACAAGAAACCCAGTACTTC. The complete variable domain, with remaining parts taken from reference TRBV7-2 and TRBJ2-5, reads GAGVSQSPSNKVTEKGKDVELRCDPISGHTALYWYRQSLGQGLEFLIYFQGNSAPDKSGLPSDRFSAERTGGSVSTLTIQRTQQEDSAVYLCASSLGQQETQYFGPGTRLLVL.

The CDR3 DNA sequence: TGCGCCAGCAGCCACGGAGGGGACTCTGGAAACACCATATATTTT. Residues: CASSHGGDSGNTIYF. V usage is TRBV4-3 and J usage is TRBJ1-3, with D maybe TRBD1 (5 bases). CDR3 length equals 15 residues. Germline V gene data show CDR1 as LGHNA and CDR2 as YSLEER. Trimming cost V 3 bases and J 0 bases, with 9 bases left between them.